Listed below are T cell receptor beta chains from one sample, sequenced in a study of PD-L1 blockade in urothelial cancer. Generated by immunoSEQ multiplex PCR, the TCRdb table keeps only in-frame clones and is missing some. The sample carries 20,000 to 25,000 clones, 70% to 90% recorded once. This material consisted of PBMCs, taken around atezolizumab (anti-PD-L1) treatment. The receptors were gathered from a man in his fifties or sixties with urothelial cancer. Both conserved end residues are part of each CDR3. A D gene is named only where the DNA matches it firmly. Clone sizes are given selectively: once, few, many, or a class where the clone is expanded.

>-|-|TRBV6-5|TRBJ2-5
CASTGQTSQETQYF
TGTGCCAGCACCGGACAGACCTCCCAAGAGACCCAGTACTTC
>TRBD1|-|TRBV7-9|TRBJ1-5
CASSPDRGDQPQHF
TGTGCCAGCAGCCCTGACAGGGGGGATCAGCCCCAGCATTTT
>TRBD1|-|TRBV18|TRBJ1-5
CASSLGTGQNQPQHF
TGTGCCAGCTCACTGGGGACAGGACAAAATCAGCCCCAGCATTTT
>-|-|TRBV5-5|TRBJ1-1
CASSLLQKPNTEAFF
TGTGCCAGCAGCCTTTTACAAAAACCTAACACTGAAGCTTTCTTT
>-|-|TRBV27|TRBJ1-1
CASSLGRNTEAFF
TGTGCCAGCAGTTTGGGGAGGAACACTGAAGCTTTCTTT
>TRBD2|-|TRBV5-1|TRBJ2-7
CASSLEREVYF
TGCGCCAGCAGCTTGGAGCGGGAGGTCTACTTC
>-|-|TRBV5-5|TRBJ2-5
CASSFRQMQETQYF
TGTGCCAGCAGCTTCAGACAGATGCAAGAGACCCAGTACTTC
>-|-|TRBV30|TRBJ1-2
CAWDLTGYGYTF
TGTGCCTGGGACCTGACAGGCTATGGCTACACCTTC
>-|-|TRBV2|TRBJ2-3
CASNGIAGGDTQYF
TGTGCCAGCAATGGTATAGCCGGGGGAGATACGCAGTATTTT
>TRBD2|-|TRBV11-2|TRBJ2-7
CASSPIKSTSRSGGYEQYF
TGTGCCAGCAGCCCCATCAAATCGACTAGCCGGAGCGGAGGGTACGAGCAGTACTTC
>-|-|TRBV6-5|TRBJ2-7
CASSKQQGGEQYF
TGTGCCAGCAGTAAGCAACAGGGCGGCGAGCAGTACTTC
>TRBD1|-|TRBV6-1|TRBJ1-2
CASREPGQSNYGYTF
TGTGCCAGCAGGGAACCGGGACAGTCAAACTATGGCTACACCTTC
>-|once|TRBV7-9|TRBJ1-1
CASSLGPTNAEAFF
TGTGCCAGCAGCTTAGGGCCGACTAACGCTGAAGCTTTCTTT
>-|once|TRBV27|TRBJ2-7
CASSPLGGGPHLYYEQYF
TGTGCCAGCAGTCCCTTAGGGGGGGGGCCTCATCTATACTACGAGCAGTACTTC
>-|-|TRBV5-4|TRBJ2-2
CASSLGHSNTGELFF
TGTGCCAGCAGCCTGGGACATTCGAACACCGGGGAGCTGTTTTTT
>TRBD1|-|TRBV6-5|TRBJ2-1
CASSYYDRVEQFF
TGTGCCAGCAGTTACTACGACAGGGTTGAGCAGTTCTTC
>TRBD2|-|TRBV25-1|TRBJ2-7
CASSESGGSGSYEQYF
TGTGCCAGCAGTGAATCTGGCGGGAGCGGCTCCTACGAGCAGTACTTC
>TRBD2|-|TRBV5-4|TRBJ2-2
CASSPGTRYTGELFF
TGTGCCAGCAGCCCGGGGACTAGATACACCGGGGAGCTGTTTTTT
>-|-|TRBV7-2|TRBJ2-3
CASSWIAGTDTQYF
TGTGCCAGCAGCTGGATAGCAGGCACAGATACGCAGTATTTT
>-|-|TRBV11-2|TRBJ1-1
CASILGRMNTEAFF
TGTGCCAGCATCTTAGGGAGGATGAACACTGAAGCTTTCTTT
>-|medium-sized|TRBV9|TRBJ1-2
CASSLQAYGYTF
TGTGCCAGCAGCCTCCAGGCGTATGGCTACACCTTC
>-|-|TRBV6-1|TRBJ1-1
CASSSRGGDTEAFF
TGTGCCAGCAGTTCCCGGGGAGGGGACACTGAAGCTTTCTTT
>-|-|TRBV7-8|TRBJ2-5
CASTPGGGEETQYF
TGTGCCAGCACCCCCGGGGGAGGAGAAGAGACCCAGTACTTC
>-|few|TRBV19|TRBJ1-1
CATRSDRMNTEAFF
TGTGCCACTCGCTCTGACAGGATGAACACTGAAGCTTTCTTT
>TRBD2|-|TRBV14|TRBJ2-1
CASSQPLAGAQFF
TGTGCCAGCAGCCAACCACTAGCGGGGGCTCAGTTCTTC
>TRBD2|-|TRBV25-1|TRBJ2-7
CASSEYSGGQIYEQYF
TGTGCCAGCAGTGAATACTCGGGGGGGCAAATCTACGAGCAGTACTTC
>TRBD1|-|TRBV7-8|TRBJ1-5
CASSPGQVGNQPQHF
TGTGCCAGCAGCCCCGGACAGGTGGGCAATCAGCCCCAGCATTTT
>TRBD1|-|TRBV2|TRBJ1-2
CASSGTGLNYGYTF
TGTGCCAGCAGTGGGACAGGCCTTAACTATGGCTACACCTTC
>TRBD1|few|TRBV7-8|TRBJ2-7
CASSLGDRQYF
TGTGCCAGCAGCTTAGGGGACAGGCAGTACTTC
>-|-|TRBV5-1|TRBJ1-1
CASAGRLNTEAFF
TGCGCCAGCGCGGGACGGTTGAACACTGAAGCTTTCTTT
>TRBD1|-|TRBV30|TRBJ2-2
CAWMNKGQGSRELFF
TGTGCCTGGATGAATAAGGGACAGGGTTCCCGGGAGCTGTTTTTT
>TRBD1|-|TRBV11-3|TRBJ2-1
CASSPNHDRGLSYNEQFF
TGTGCCAGCAGCCCAAACCACGACAGGGGGCTGTCCTACAATGAGCAGTTCTTC
>-|-|TRBV13|TRBJ2-7
CASSSSSYEQYF
TGTGCCAGCAGCTCCTCCTCCTACGAGCAGTACTTC
>TRBD1|-|TRBV9|TRBJ2-7
CASSAAGQVYEQYF
TGTGCCAGCAGCGCGGCGGGACAGGTCTACGAGCAGTACTTC
>-|-|TRBV29-1|TRBJ2-1
CSVVPGEQFF
TGCAGCGTTGTTCCAGGTGAGCAGTTCTTC
>TRBD2|few|TRBV6-1|TRBJ2-2
CASSGLAGNTGELFF
TGTGCCAGCAGTGGACTAGCGGGGAACACCGGGGAGCTGTTTTTT
>TRBD1|-|TRBV7-2|TRBJ1-1
CASSSRRDRGSFF
TGTGCCAGCAGCTCCCGTCGGGACAGGGGATCTTTCTTT
>TRBD2|-|TRBV6-1|TRBJ2-1
CASSEGRTSGGRLDEQFF
TGTGCCAGCAGTGAAGGGAGGACTAGCGGGGGGAGGTTGGATGAGCAGTTCTTC
>-|once|TRBV29-1|TRBJ1-1
CSARVGGEVSEAFF
TGCAGCGCCAGGGTTGGCGGGGAAGTCAGTGAAGCTTTCTTT
>-|-|TRBV7-9|TRBJ2-2
CASSLEARVNTGELFF
TGTGCCAGCAGCTTAGAGGCGCGGGTAAACACCGGGGAGCTGTTTTTT
>-|-|TRBV7-9|TRBJ2-7
CASSLHYEQYF
TGTGCCAGCAGCTTACATTACGAGCAGTACTTC
>-|-|TRBV5-4|TRBJ2-2
CASTENTGELFF
TGTGCCAGCACAGAGAACACCGGGGAGCTGTTTTTT
>TRBD2|-|TRBV4-1|TRBJ2-1
CASSAGTRIKNEQFF
TGCGCCAGCAGCGCCGGGACTAGGATTAAGAATGAGCAGTTCTTC
>TRBD1|-|TRBV7-2|TRBJ2-7
CASSPPPGQYEQYF
TGTGCCAGCAGCCCCCCCCCGGGACAGTACGAGCAGTACTTC